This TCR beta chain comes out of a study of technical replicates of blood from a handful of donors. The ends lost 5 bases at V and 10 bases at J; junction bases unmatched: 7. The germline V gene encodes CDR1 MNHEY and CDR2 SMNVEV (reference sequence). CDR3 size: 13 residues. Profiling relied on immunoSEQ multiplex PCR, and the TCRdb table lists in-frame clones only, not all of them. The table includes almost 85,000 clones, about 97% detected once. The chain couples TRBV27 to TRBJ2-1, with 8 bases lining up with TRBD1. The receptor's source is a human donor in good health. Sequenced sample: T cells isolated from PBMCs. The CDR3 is CASSDRGFFEQFF. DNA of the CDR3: TGTGCCAGCAGTGACAGGGGATTTTTCGAGCAGTTCTTC.